This T cell receptor (beta chain) was sequenced for a study of blood T cell repertoires in COVID-19. Study details: Samples taken during acute and convalescent COVID-19 were collected in the United States, Italy and Spain. From T cells, B-cell-depleted T cells, or PBMCs came the material, which was cDNA or gDNA.

Resolution of symptoms, clearance, or two negative PCRs was present in recovered Cohort 3 donors. Per the original data handling: Reference gene primer amplification in the assay estimated nucleated cell counts. Profiled with immunoSEQ multiplex PCR; TCRdb holds only in-frame clones, not every one. V and J calls and clone size come straight from that table; D and trimming were deduced from the DNA. The table has almost 400,000 clones, nearly 90% seen once; the top ten hold 1.7%. The CDR3 is made up of 15 amino acids. The junction had 7 bases not matched to a gene; V was cut back by 6 bases and J by 5 bases. Germline V CDR1 and CDR2: MRHNA, SNTAGT.

Sequenced material: PBMCs or T cells enriched from blood (not recorded which). The source is a woman aged 25 to 39 who had recovered from COVID-19. The chain carries TRBV6-4 and TRBJ1-6; 7 bases are shared with TRBD1. The CDR3 loop is CASRAGGEDNSPLHF. CDR3 sequence (DNA): TGTGCCAGCAGGGCAGGGGGAGAGGATAATTCACCCCTCCACTTT.